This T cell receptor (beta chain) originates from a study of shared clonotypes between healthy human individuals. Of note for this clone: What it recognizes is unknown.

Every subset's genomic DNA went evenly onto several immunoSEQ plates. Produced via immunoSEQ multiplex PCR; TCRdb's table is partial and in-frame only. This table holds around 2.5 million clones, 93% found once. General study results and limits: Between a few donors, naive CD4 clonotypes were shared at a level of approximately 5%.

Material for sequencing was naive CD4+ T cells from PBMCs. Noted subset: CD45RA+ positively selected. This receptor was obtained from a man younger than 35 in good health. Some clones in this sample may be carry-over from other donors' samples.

CDR3 in amino acids: CASSSLGATQETQYF. CDR3 nucleotides: TGTGCCAGCAGTTCTCTCGGTGCGACTCAAGAGACCCAGTACTTC. V and J are TRBV27 and TRBJ2-5, with unresolved D. CDR3 length equals 15 residues. Per germline, CDR1 MNHEY and CDR2 SMNVEV (reference sequence). Trimming removed 4 bases from V and 2 bases from J, with 14 bases in between.